This T cell receptor beta chain was profiled in a study of CD8 T cells in ankylosing spondylitis. Findings and caveats of the study: Among TCR beta sequences, a motif of several highly homologous variants appeared characteristic of ankylosing spondylitis blood. Disease-linked clones, CD8+, were relatively rare in peripheral blood. The study looked at matched synovial fluid samples from ankylosing spondylitis patients. Disease-linked clones were reported to be significantly enriched there. In synovial fluid and blood from reactive arthritis, some motif variants were previously reported.

Library preparation for TCR beta used quantitative 5'-RACE with molecular barcodes. TCRdb re-called the 5' RACE reads through MiXCR, storing one row per CDR3 protein. The data contain fewer than 650,000 distinct CDR3 sequences, over 9.5% of them singletons. The germline CDR1 and CDR2 sequences are SGHKS and YYEKEE (reference sequence). V shed 3 bases and J shed 5 bases, with 20 bases lying between them. This CDR3 contains 16 residues. About this clonotype itself: Antigen: not known.

The gene calls are TRBV5-5 and TRBJ2-5; D might be TRBD2 (6 bases). The receptor was isolated from a male donor with ankylosing spondylitis. Material: blood, either unsorted or a sorted T cell fraction (not recorded which). CDR3 in DNA: TGTGCCAGCAGCTCGCTAACGGAGGGGATTCTTGAGACCCAGTACTTC. Translated, it gives CASSSLTEGILETQYF.